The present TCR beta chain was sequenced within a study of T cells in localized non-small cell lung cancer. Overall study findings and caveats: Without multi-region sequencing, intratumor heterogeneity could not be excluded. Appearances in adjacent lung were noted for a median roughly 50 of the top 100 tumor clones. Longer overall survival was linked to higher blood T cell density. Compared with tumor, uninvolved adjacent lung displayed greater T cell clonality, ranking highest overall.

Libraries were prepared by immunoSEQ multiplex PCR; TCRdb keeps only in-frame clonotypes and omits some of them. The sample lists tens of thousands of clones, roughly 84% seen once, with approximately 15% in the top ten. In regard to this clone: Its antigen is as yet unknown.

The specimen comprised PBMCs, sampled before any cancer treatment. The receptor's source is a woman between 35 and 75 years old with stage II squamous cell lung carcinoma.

CDR3 coding DNA: TGTGCCAGCTCACCAAGGCAGTACAATGAGCAGTTCTTC. This codes for CASSPRQYNEQFF. The chain combines TRBV18 with TRBJ2-1, with D uncertain. Germline assignment: CDR1 KGHSH and CDR2 LQKENI. V lost 2 bases and J lost 4, with 6 bases in between. This CDR3 has 13 residues.